One sample yielded the 22 T cell receptor beta chains listed below, sequenced in a study of technical replicates of blood from a handful of donors. Profiled with immunoSEQ multiplex PCR; TCRdb holds only in-frame clones, not every one. The repertoire holds around 72,000 clones, more than 85% seen once, with around 4.5% in the top ten. The sample comprised PBMCs. The receptors derive from a human donor in good health. Some clones in this sample may be carry-over from other donors' samples.

The rearrangement links TRBV6-6 to TRBJ2-3, with 8 bases that match TRBD2. Germline-derived CDR1 and CDR2 are MNHNY and SVGAGI (reference sequence). This CDR3 spans 15 amino acids. The J segment lost 5 bases and the V segment lost 8 bases, leaving 12 bases of the junction unmatched. The DNA for the CDR3 is TGTGCCAGCGAAGGTACGGGAGGGCCGGGAGATACGCAGTATTTT. This translates into CASEGTGGPGDTQYF.

This clone was detected only once. This chain joins TRBV2 and TRBJ1-5, with D possibly matching TRBD1 (5 bases). The CDR3 is 14 amino acids. Trimming stripped 4 bases from V and 6 bases from J, with 13 bases between. In germline, CDR1 is SNHLY, CDR2 FYNNEI. The CDR3, as DNA: TGTGCCAGCAGTGTCGGAGGGGCCTTTCAGCCCCAGCATTTT. This encodes CASSVGGAFQPQHF.

This clone was seen only once. The gene calls are TRBV18 and TRBJ1-1; D call uncertain. The CDR3 spans 13 residues. Per the germline V gene, CDR1 is KGHSH and CDR2 is LQKENI. V was clipped by 1 base and J by 7 bases, with 10 bases between them. CDR3 nucleotide sequence: TGTGCCAGCTCACCACGGCGGGCGGATGAAGCTTTCTTT. Translating it yields CASSPRRADEAFF.

The chain has TRBV6-1 and TRBJ1-2; TRBD1 might be the D (5 bases). Germline CDR1 and CDR2: MNHNS and SASEGT. V was clipped by 6 bases and J by 4 bases, with 18 bases between them. The CDR3 loop spans 15 amino acids. The CDR3 DNA follows: TGTGCCAGCAGGGGATGGGGCCCAGATTTCTATGGCTACACCTTC. It is translated as CASRGWGPDFYGYTF.

V gene TRBV5-6 combines with J gene TRBJ2-7; no definite D call. Germline V CDR1 and CDR2: SGHDT, YYEEEE. The germline V and J ends were trimmed by 6 bases and 0 bases, with 7 bases remaining between them. The CDR3 loop spans 12 amino acids. The CDR3: CASTYGSYEQYF. The CDR3 DNA reads as TGTGCCAGCACCTATGGCTCCTACGAGCAGTACTTC.

V gene TRBV4-1 combines with J gene TRBJ2-2; a possible D gene is TRBD2 (6 bases). V was pared by 1 base and J by 2 bases, with 11 bases between. Germline V lookup: CDR1 MGHRA, CDR2 YSYEKL. The CDR3 totals 16 residues. The CDR3 sequence: CASSQVGGFNTGELFF. The CDR3 DNA is TGCGCCAGCAGCCAAGTTGGAGGGTTCAACACCGGGGAGCTGTTTTTT.

The rearrangement joins TRBV4-3 to TRBJ2-7; TRBD1 is a possible D gene (5 bases). The germline CDR1 and CDR2 sequences are LGHNA and YSLEER. V was cut by 0 bases and J by 0 bases, with 9 bases left in between. This CDR3 comprises 15 residues. In nucleotides, the CDR3 is TGCGCCAGCAGCCAAGACCCAAGGGGCTCCTACGAGCAGTACTTC. Translation gives CASSQDPRGSYEQYF.

The gene calls are TRBV5-6 and TRBJ2-7; 8 bases are shared with TRBD1. There are 15 residues in the CDR3. Trimming cost V 1 base and J 7 bases; bases outside gene matches: 10. CDR1 is SGHDT and CDR2 is YYEEEE in the germline V gene. The CDR3 nucleotides are TGTGCCAGCAGCTTGCCAGGGGGCATCTCACGGGAGCAGTACTTC. The encoded protein is CASSLPGGISREQYF.

The rearrangement joins TRBV7-2 to TRBJ1-2; TRBD1 aligns across 7 bases. Germline assignment: CDR1 SGHTA and CDR2 FQGNSA. Trimming at V came to 5 bases and at J to 8 bases, leaving 8 bases not matched to a gene. The CDR3 length is 13 residues. CDR3 in DNA: TGTGCCAGCAGCGCGTACAGGGGAGGCGGCTACACCTTC. It is translated as CASSAYRGGGYTF. Full variable domain (outside the CDR3, taken from reference TRBV7-2 and TRBJ1-2): GAGVSQSPSNKVTEKGKDVELRCDPISGHTALYWYRQSLGQGLEFLIYFQGNSAPDKSGLPSDRFSAERTGGSVSTLTIQRTQQEDSAVYLCASSAYRGGGYTFGSGTRLTVV.

The chain joins TRBV14 to TRBJ2-1; 9 nucleotides match TRBD2. This CDR3 contains 13 residues. In germline, CDR1 is SGHDN, CDR2 FVKESK. V dropped 6 bases and J dropped 8; count of bases not matched to a gene: 5. CDR3 protein: CASRELAGYEQFF. The DNA for the CDR3 is TGTGCCAGCAGAGAGCTAGCGGGATATGAGCAGTTCTTC.

V usage is TRBV5-6 and J usage is TRBJ2-7; no definite D call. The CDR3 spans 15 residues. V was trimmed by 1 base and J by 0 bases, leaving 11 bases between them. Germline loops: CDR1 SGHDT, CDR2 YYEEEE. The CDR3 spells CASSLFPVSSYEQYF. CDR3 DNA: TGTGCCAGCAGCTTGTTCCCAGTAAGCTCCTACGAGCAGTACTTC. Supplemented by reference TRBV5-6 and TRBJ2-7, the full variable domain reads DAGVTQSPTHLIKTRGQQVTLRCSPKSGHDTVSWYQQALGQGPQFIFQYYEEEERQRGNFPDRFSGHQFPNYSSELNVNALLLGDSALYLCASSLFPVSSYEQYFGPGTRLTVT.

The chain couples TRBV19 to TRBJ2-1, with D possibly matching TRBD1 (6 bases). This CDR3 is 16 amino acids long. With 1 base removed from V and 0 bases from J, the gap between germline ends came to 10 bases. Germline loops: CDR1 LNHDA, CDR2 SQIVND (reference sequence). The CDR3 loop is CASSIVGASSYNEQFF. CDR3 nucleotides: TGTGCCAGTAGTATAGTGGGGGCTAGCTCCTACAATGAGCAGTTCTTC.

This rearrangement joins TRBV19 to TRBJ2-1; tentative D call: TRBD1 (5 bases). Trimming removed 5 bases at V and 12 bases at J, with 20 bases between. Per germline, CDR1 LNHDA and CDR2 SQIVND (reference sequence). The CDR3 spans 14 residues. The chain's CDR3 is CASSVMTAPTGQFF. The CDR3 DNA reads TGTGCCAGTAGTGTCATGACAGCCCCTACGGGGCAGTTCTTC.

The CDR3, as DNA: TGTGCCAGCAGTTGGACAGGGGGCGGAGGTGAAGCTTTCTTT. It yields the protein CASSWTGGGGEAFF. This rearrangement joins TRBV2 to TRBJ1-1, with TRBD1 identical over 11 bases. Germline trimming cut 5 bases from V and 7 bases from J; bases unmatched to any gene: 6. There are 14 residues in the CDR3. Germline values: CDR1 SNHLY, CDR2 FYNNEI.

This clone appeared a single time. V and J are TRBV2 and TRBJ2-7; 7 bases align to TRBD1. V lost 5 bases and J lost 2; bases outside the gene matches: 9. Germline-derived CDR1 and CDR2 are SNHLY and FYNNEI. The CDR3 loop spans 15 amino acids. The CDR3 loop is CASSTVTGTAYEQYF. The CDR3 region has the DNA TGTGCCAGCAGTACCGTCACCGGGACAGCCTACGAGCAGTACTTC.

A single count supports this clone. The rearrangement links TRBV18 to TRBJ1-4; 7 bases line up with TRBD1. In germline, CDR1 is KGHSH, CDR2 LQKENI. This CDR3 has 13 amino acids. V lost 0 bases, J lost 8 bases, and 0 bases stayed unmatched. The CDR3 nucleotides read TGTGCCAGCTCACCACCAGGGGGCGAAAAACTGTTTTTT. Translating it yields CASSPPGGEKLFF.

V is TRBV30 and J is TRBJ2-7; D may be TRBD1 (6 bases). There are 12 residues in the CDR3. The germline V and J ends were trimmed by 3 bases and 3 bases, with 9 bases remaining between them. Germline CDR1 is GTSNPN and CDR2 is SVGIG (reference sequence). The CDR3 nucleotides read TGTGCCTGGAGGCGACAGGACTACGAGCAGTACTTC. Protein: CAWRRQDYEQYF.

The chain couples TRBV6-5 to TRBJ1-3; D is unclear. Germline CDR1 is MNHEY and CDR2 is SVGAGI. The CDR3 covers 15 residues. V was cut by 0 bases and J by 1 base, with 7 bases left in between. The CDR3 nucleotides are TGTGCCAGCAGTTACTCGACGGGGTCTGGAAACACCATATATTTT. The encoded protein is CASSYSTGSGNTIYF.

The chain carries TRBV5-6 and TRBJ1-1; no clear D gene. Germline V CDR1 and CDR2: SGHDT, YYEEEE. With 2 bases removed from V and 4 bases from J, the gap between germline ends came to 15 bases. The CDR3 sequence is 15 residues long. CDR3 amino acids: CASSFFESYSTEAFF. Written as DNA, the CDR3 is TGTGCCAGCAGCTTTTTTGAGTCGTACAGCACTGAAGCTTTCTTT.

V is TRBV30 and J is TRBJ1-1, with TRBD1 matching over 7 bases. Per the germline V gene, CDR1 is GTSNPN and CDR2 is SVGIG (reference sequence). This CDR3 region has 13 residues. The V segment lost 5 bases and the J segment 3 bases; nucleotides outside the gene matches: 6. In DNA, the CDR3 is TGTGCCTGGGAGGGGGCGCGGGACACTGAAGCTTTCTTT. Translation gives CAWEGARDTEAFF.

V is TRBV4-1 and J is TRBJ2-1; 12 positions agree with TRBD2. The CDR3 totals 15 residues. CDR1 MGHRA and CDR2 YSYEKL come from the germline V gene. Losses at the gene ends were 4 bases for V and 8 bases for J; bases not matched to a gene: 6. The CDR3 DNA follows: TGCGCCAGCAGCCTGGGACTAGCGGGTATCGATGAGCAGTTCTTC. Protein: CASSLGLAGIDEQFF.

J is TRBJ2-5 and V is TRBV7-6, with 9 nucleotides matching TRBD1. Per germline, CDR1 SGHVS and CDR2 FNYEAQ. The CDR3 sequence is 13 residues long. J was trimmed by 7 bases and V by 5 bases; bases with no gene match: 5. Here the CDR3 DNA reads TGTGCCAGCAGCCCACAGGGGGCGGGGACCCAGTACTTC. Translated, it gives CASSPQGAGTQYF. Looking up the rest from reference TRBV7-6 and TRBJ2-5 gives the full variable domain: GAGVSQSPRYKVTKRGQDVALRCDPISGHVSLYWYRQALGQGPEFLTYFNYEAQQDKSGLPNDRFSAERPEGSISTLTIQRTEQRDSAMYRCASSPQGAGTQYFGPGTRLLVL.